These 12 T cell receptor beta chains originate from one sample sequenced in a study of vaccination and CD4 T cells after COVID-19. Cultured CD4+ T-cell DNA underwent Oncomine TCR Beta short-read sequencing. Using its own MiXCR run on the PCR reads, TCRdb lists one record per CDR3 protein. The sample records approximately 14,000 distinct CDR3 sequences, just under 35% being singletons. The treatment is: roughly ten-day PBMC culture with coronavirus spike peptide pools or control peptides (ViraFEST assay). For these receptors, no antigen is known. The sample was cultured CD4+ T cells from blood. The receptors were gathered from a human donor with COVID-19.

J is TRBJ1-5 and V is TRBV19; perhaps TRBD1 as D (6 bases). The CDR3 has 14 amino acids. From germline, CDR1 is LNHDA and CDR2 SQIVND (reference sequence). V lost 10 bases to trimming and J lost 3 bases, with 16 bases between them. CDR3 DNA: TGTGCCACCACCGGTGGACAGCTCAATCAGCCCCAGCATTTT. Its protein product is CATTGGQLNQPQHF.

The V call is TRBV27, the J call TRBJ2-5, with 10 positions matching TRBD2. Germline V gene lookup returns CDR1 MNHEY and CDR2 SMNVEV (reference sequence). V lost 4 bases, J lost 5 bases, and 7 bases stayed unmatched. The CDR3 sequence is 15 residues long. The CDR3 spells CASSWQRGGQETQYF. In DNA form, the CDR3 reads TGTGCCAGCAGTTGGCAGCGGGGGGGCCAGGAGACCCAGTACTTC.

A few counts support this clonotype. This sequence joins TRBV6-5 and TRBJ2-2; 13 bases line up with TRBD2. Trimming at V came to 4 bases and at J to 1 base, leaving 0 bases not matched to a gene. Germline-derived CDR1 and CDR2 are MNHEY and SVGAGI. This CDR3 has 16 amino acids. The CDR3 reads CASSWTSGGNTGELFF. The CDR3 DNA sequence: TGTGCCAGCAGTTGGACTAGCGGGGGGAACACCGGGGAGCTGTTTTTT.

This clonotype was detected only a few times. The V and J genes are TRBV6-2 or TRBV6-3 and TRBJ1-5; a weak D match, TRBD1 (5 bases). Trimming shortened V by 2 bases and J by 0 bases, and 8 bases separated the two germline ends. This CDR3 spans 15 amino acids. Germline CDR1 reads MNHEY; CDR2 reads SVGEGT. The CDR3 loop reads CASSYGGGSNQPQHF. DNA for the CDR3: TGTGCCAGCAGTTACGGGGGGGGTAGCAATCAGCCCCAGCATTTT.

In this sample, this clonotype turned up a few times. The CDR3 loop reads CASSEETGAGETQYF. The CDR3, as DNA: TGTGCCAGCTCGGAGGAGACAGGGGCAGGGGAGACCCAGTACTTC. This chain connects TRBV19 to TRBJ2-5, with TRBD1 identical over 8 bases. Germline CDR1 reads LNHDA; CDR2 reads SQIVND (reference sequence). J gave up 5 bases and V 9 bases, and 14 bases lay outside the gene matches. The CDR3 sequence is 15 residues long.

The chain carries TRBV2 and TRBJ1-4; maybe TRBD1 (6 bases). This CDR3 has 15 residues. The V end was cut by 2 bases, the J end by 2 bases, with 9 bases between. The V gene's germline CDR1 is SNHLY and CDR2 FYNNEI. The CDR3 DNA reads TGTGCCAGCAGTGAACAGGGGCTTACTAATGAAAAACTGTTTTTT. Encoded protein: CASSEQGLTNEKLFF. Filled out from reference TRBV2 and TRBJ1-4, the complete variable domain reads EPEVTQTPSHQVTQMGQEVILRCVPISNHLYFYWYRQILGQKVEFLVSFYNNEISEKSEIFDDQFSVERPDGSNFTLKIRSTKLEDSAMYFCASSEQGLTNEKLFFGSGTQLSVL.

This clonotype has only a few counts. The rearrangement joins TRBV20-1 to TRBJ1-1; possible D gene TRBD1, 6 bases. Trimming cost V 8 bases and J 1 base, with 17 bases left between them. Germline lookup yields CDR1 DFQATT and CDR2 SNEGSKA (reference sequence). The CDR3 is 14 residues long. In DNA form, the CDR3 reads TGCAGTATCGGCGGGGGCTCCCCGAACACTGAAGCTTTCTTT. As protein: CSIGGGSPNTEAFF.

DNA for the CDR3: TGCAGTGCCACGCCTCCTCGTGGATTAACAGATACGCAGTATTTT. Translating gives CSATPPRGLTDTQYF. The genes are TRBV20-1 and TRBJ2-3; no firm D call. The CDR3 has 15 amino acids. Germline V lookup: CDR1 DFQATT, CDR2 SNEGSKA (reference sequence). Between the trimmed V and J ends, which lost 6 bases and 3 bases, there was a span of 19 bases.

The rearrangement uses TRBV28 and TRBJ2-5; D is possibly TRBD2 (5 bases). The V and J ends lost 4 bases and 7 bases respectively, with 16 bases between them. CDR1 is MDHEN, CDR2 SYDVKM, per germline. There are 14 residues in the CDR3. The chain's CDR3 is CASSSIVGAGTQYF. The CDR3 nucleotides read TGTGCCAGCAGTTCTATCGTTGGCGCGGGGACCCAGTACTTC.

This clonotype has a single count. CDR3 amino acids: CASSLGTYSYEQYF. The CDR3 coding sequence is TGTGCCAGCAGCTTAGGGACATACTCCTACGAGCAGTACTTC. The chain links TRBV7-8 to TRBJ2-7, with D possibly TRBD1 on 5 matching bases. CDR1 SGHVS and CDR2 FQNEAQ come from the germline V gene. V lost 1 base to trimming and J lost 0 bases, with 7 bases between them. There are 14 residues in the CDR3.

This clonotype was counted between two and nine times. This sequence joins TRBV27 and TRBJ1-2; D is ambiguous. The CDR3 loop spans 13 amino acids. The germline gives CDR1 MNHEY, CDR2 SMNVEV (reference sequence). The germline V and J ends were trimmed by 3 bases and 4 bases, with 9 bases remaining between them. CDR3 in DNA: TGTGCCAGCAGTTTCCGTGGTGCCTATGGCTACACCTTC. Protein product: CASSFRGAYGYTF.

This clonotype has only a few counts. This rearrangement joins TRBV10-3 to TRBJ1-6; the D is unclear. Germline values: CDR1 ENHRY, CDR2 SYGVKD. The CDR3 loop spans 15 amino acids. The germline V and J ends were trimmed by 6 bases and 5 bases, with 14 bases remaining between them. CDR3 coding DNA: TGTGCCATCAGCAAAGAAACCGGGAATAATTCACCCCTCCACTTT. It translates to CAISKETGNNSPLHF.